The 4 T cell receptor beta chains given below trace back to one sample, sequenced in a study of T cell responses to AZD1222 COVID-19 vaccine. Method: immunoSEQ multiplex PCR; TCRdb's copy keeps in-frame clones and lacks some. The sample yields more than 55,000 clones, over 65% seen once. This sample comprised peripheral blood, obtained 28 days after the second AZD1222 dose. These receptors all come from an adult who received the AZD1222 COVID-19 vaccine.

The V gene is TRBV6-5, the J gene TRBJ2-7; D remains ambiguous. Germline loops: CDR1 MNHEY, CDR2 SVGAGI. Deletions cut 0 bases from V and 0 bases from J, with 12 bases between. The CDR3 loop spans 16 amino acids. DNA of the CDR3: TGTGCCAGCAGTTACTCGACATATCAAAGCTCCTACGAGCAGTACTTC. Encoded protein: CASSYSTYQSSYEQYF.

The chain has TRBV11-2 and TRBJ1-2, with D perhaps matching TRBD1 (5 bases). The CDR3 length is 13 residues. Trimming pared 3 bases from V and 8 bases from J, leaving 13 bases between. CDR1 SGHAT and CDR2 FQNNGV come from the germline V gene. CDR3 loop: CASSLTVRRGYTF. DNA of the CDR3: TGTGCCAGCAGCTTGACAGTACGTCGAGGCTACACCTTC.

The genes are TRBV28 and TRBJ1-2; 12 positions match TRBD1. The CDR3 has 17 amino acids. J gave up 6 bases and V 2 bases, and 10 bases lay outside the gene matches. Per germline, CDR1 MDHEN and CDR2 SYDVKM. This chain's CDR3 is CASSLAIGTGGGDGYTF. The CDR3 DNA follows: TGTGCCAGCAGTTTAGCTATAGGGACAGGGGGCGGGGATGGCTACACCTTC.

This clone occurred a few times. The J gene is TRBJ2-7, the V gene TRBV2, with TRBD1 identical over 7 bases. CDR3 size: 14 residues. The trim removed 6 bases at V and 0 bases at J, leaving 5 bases unmatched. The germline gives CDR1 SNHLY, CDR2 FYNNEI. This CDR3 is CASSRQGASYEQYF. The CDR3 bases are TGTGCCAGCAGCCGACAGGGCGCCTCCTACGAGCAGTACTTC.